A single sample is the source of the 27 T cell receptor beta chains below, sequenced in a study of blood T cell repertoires in COVID-19. Some clones are missing from TCRdb's copy, which holds only in-frame ones; the method was immunoSEQ multiplex PCR. The sample records a few hundred thousand clones, about four fifths being singletons. The sequenced material came from peripheral blood. Every receptor here comes from an elderly man with acute or convalescent COVID-19.

The rearrangement links TRBV7-2 to TRBJ1-2; D unresolved. The CDR3 extends over 12 amino acids. Germline V lookup: CDR1 SGHTA, CDR2 FQGNSA. V was pared by 5 bases and J by 8 bases, with 12 bases between. CDR3 nucleotides: TGTGCCAGCAGCCTTGGGGAGTGGGGCTACACCTTC. This encodes CASSLGEWGYTF.

This clone occurred once. J is TRBJ1-4 and V is TRBV3-1 (or the pseudogene TRBV3-2); TRBD1 agrees at 9 bases. This CDR3 spans 15 amino acids. The germline V gene has CDR1 LGHDT and CDR2 YNNKEL (reference sequence). Unmatched junction bases numbered 8, after V lost 4 bases and J lost 8 bases. CDR3 residues: CASSRPGTGREKLFF. Here the CDR3 DNA reads TGTGCCAGCAGCCGACCCGGGACAGGGAGGGAAAAACTGTTTTTT.

The chain's CDR3 is CASRKFGENIQYF. In DNA, the CDR3 is TGTGCCAGCAGGAAGTTCGGAGAGAACATTCAGTACTTC. The chain has TRBV2 and TRBJ2-4; D gene uncertain. Germline CDR1 is SNHLY and CDR2 is FYNNEI. The CDR3 totals 13 residues. V lost 6 bases, J lost 7 bases, and 13 bases lay in between. The full variable domain, completed using reference TRBV2 and TRBJ2-4, is EPEVTQTPSHQVTQMGQEVILRCVPISNHLYFYWYRQILGQKVEFLVSFYNNEISEKSEIFDDQFSVERPDGSNFTLKIRSTKLEDSAMYFCASRKFGENIQYFGAGTRLSVL.

The chain recombines TRBV3-1 (or the pseudogene TRBV3-2) with TRBJ2-1; TRBD2 aligns across 11 bases. The germline gives CDR1 LGHDT, CDR2 YNNKEL (reference sequence). The CDR3 runs 17 residues. V lost 1 base to trimming and J lost 4 bases; unmatched junction nucleotides: 6. The CDR3 sequence is CASSQVGGTSGYNEQFF. CDR3 nucleotides: TGTGCCAGCAGCCAAGTGGGGGGGACTAGCGGTTACAATGAGCAGTTCTTC.

This chain uses TRBV24-1 with TRBJ2-3; TRBD2 matches 8 bases. J was trimmed by 5 bases and V by 3 bases; bases with no gene match: 0. The length of the CDR3 is 13 residues. Per germline, CDR1 KGHDR and CDR2 SFDVKD. The chain's CDR3 is CATSDSGGDTQYF. In DNA, the CDR3 is TGTGCCACCAGTGATAGCGGGGGAGATACGCAGTATTTT.

The chain links TRBV14 to TRBJ1-2; weak D call: TRBD1 (5 bases). Trimming took off 1 base at V and 4 bases at J, with 7 bases between the two ends. The CDR3 loop spans 13 amino acids. Germline CDR1 SGHDN, CDR2 FVKESK. The CDR3 DNA reads as TGTGCCAGCAGCCAAGGGACATTCTATGGCTACACCTTC. Protein product: CASSQGTFYGYTF.

The V call is TRBV11-2, the J call TRBJ2-3, with TRBD2 identical over 12 bases. The V gene's germline CDR1 is SGHAT and CDR2 FQNNGV. With V trimmed by 3 bases and J by 1 base, 11 bases remained unmatched. The CDR3 covers 19 residues. CDR3 DNA: TGTGCCAGCAGCTTCCCGACTAGCGGGGGCCTGGCAGGCACAGATACGCAGTATTTT. It translates to CASSFPTSGGLAGTDTQYF.

The genes are TRBV5-6 and TRBJ1-1, with D perhaps TRBD1 (6 bases). Germline assignment: CDR1 SGHDT and CDR2 YYEEEE. Trimming took off 1 base at V and 0 bases at J, with 10 bases between the two ends. This CDR3 is built from 15 residues. The CDR3 reads CASSLRTAMNTEAFF. CDR3 bases: TGTGCCAGCAGCTTGAGGACAGCCATGAACACTGAAGCTTTCTTT.

The gene calls are TRBV7-2 and TRBJ1-5, with TRBD1 matching 10 bases. This CDR3 contains 13 residues. The germline V gene encodes CDR1 SGHTA and CDR2 FQGNSA. Unmatched junction bases numbered 6, after V lost 10 bases and J lost 6 bases. The CDR3 nucleotides are TGTGCCACTCGGGACAGGGGAGTTCAGCCCCAGCATTTT. Translated, it gives CATRDRGVQPQHF.

The chain recombines TRBV12-3 or TRBV12-4 with TRBJ1-4; 7 bases match TRBD1. The length of the CDR3 is 12 residues. V lost 4 bases and J lost 10; bases outside the gene matches: 3. Written as DNA, the CDR3 is TGTGCCAGCAGTTCCAACAGGGGAAAACTGTTTTTT. Its translation is CASSSNRGKLFF.

The rearrangement links TRBV18 to TRBJ1-1; 7 bases are a match to TRBD1. The J segment lost 5 bases and the V segment lost 0 bases, leaving 9 bases of the junction unmatched. In germline, CDR1 is KGHSH, CDR2 LQKENI. The CDR3 extends over 16 amino acids. The CDR3 sequence: CASSPPRGWAGTEAFF. The CDR3 DNA reads as TGTGCCAGCTCACCACCCAGGGGGTGGGCGGGGACTGAAGCTTTCTTT.

The V call is TRBV3-1 (or the pseudogene TRBV3-2), the J call TRBJ2-3; 11 nucleotides line up with TRBD2. J gave up 1 base and V 1 base, and 16 bases lay outside the gene matches. Looked up from germline, CDR1 is LGHDT and CDR2 is YNNKEL (reference sequence). The CDR3 extends over 21 amino acids. The CDR3 DNA sequence: TGTGCCAGCAGCCAAGTCCAAACCCTTTTAGCGGGGGGGCATGGCACAGATACGCAGTATTTT. It codes for CASSQVQTLLAGGHGTDTQYF.

The chain joins TRBV19 to TRBJ2-1; 7 nucleotides line up with TRBD2. The CDR3 runs to 15 residues. After removal of 2 bases from V and 5 bases from J, the junction contained 6 bases not matched to a gene. Germline V gives CDR1 LNHDA, CDR2 SQIVND (reference sequence). The CDR3 reads CASSIFGTTNNEQFF. CDR3 nucleotide sequence: TGTGCCAGTAGTATATTTGGGACTACCAACAATGAGCAGTTCTTC.

The rearrangement uses TRBV6-5 and TRBJ2-2; TRBD2 aligns across 7 bases. With V trimmed by 2 bases and J by 3 bases, 3 bases remained unmatched. The germline CDR1 and CDR2 sequences are MNHEY and SVGAGI. This CDR3 spans 15 amino acids. CDR3 nucleotide sequence: TGTGCCAGCAGTTACACCGGACTAGACACCGGGGAGCTGTTTTTT. Translating gives CASSYTGLDTGELFF.

The J gene is TRBJ2-5, the V gene TRBV7-2; TRBD1 matches 10 bases. The V gene's germline CDR1 is SGHTA and CDR2 FQGNSA. There are 15 residues in the CDR3. With V trimmed by 4 bases and J by 5 bases, 7 bases remained unmatched. DNA of the CDR3: TGTGCCAGCAGCTCCGGGACAGGGGATCCGGAGACCCAGTACTTC. Amino acid sequence: CASSSGTGDPETQYF.

A few counts support this clone. Other DNA sequences in this specimen translate into the identical CDR3. This chain joins TRBV18 and TRBJ2-1; a weak D match, TRBD1 (5 bases). Germline V gene sequence: CDR1 KGHSH, CDR2 LQKENI. V gave up 2 bases and J gave up 4 bases, with 6 bases separating them. This CDR3 spans 13 amino acids. The DNA for the CDR3 is TGTGCCAGCTCACCAACAGGTTACAATGAGCAGTTCTTC. Translated: CASSPTGYNEQFF.

The chain links TRBV2 to TRBJ2-7, with TRBD1 matching over 7 bases. CDR1 is SNHLY and CDR2 is FYNNEI in the germline V gene. V gave up 5 bases and J gave up 2 bases; unmatched junction bases: 0. This CDR3 is 12 amino acids long. The CDR3, as DNA: TGTGCCAGCAGTCAGGGGGCCTACGAGCAGTACTTC. Translation gives CASSQGAYEQYF.

The J gene is TRBJ2-1, the V gene TRBV5-1; 9 bases align to TRBD2. The CDR3 runs 16 residues. The germline V gene has CDR1 SGHRS and CDR2 YFSETQ. J was trimmed by 7 bases and V by 4 bases; bases with no gene match: 12. The CDR3 here is CASSPNYSGSRNEQFF. The CDR3 nucleotides are TGCGCCAGCAGCCCAAATTATAGCGGGAGTAGAAATGAGCAGTTCTTC. Full variable domain (outside the CDR3, taken from reference TRBV5-1 and TRBJ2-1): KAGVTQTPRYLIKTRGQQVTLSCSPISGHRSVSWYQQTPGQGLQFLFEYFSETQRNKGNFPGRFSGRQFSNSRSEMNVSTLELGDSALYLCASSPNYSGSRNEQFFGPGTRLTVL.

The chain carries TRBV28 and TRBJ2-2, with D possibly matching TRBD1 (5 bases). The ends were cut back, 6 bases at V and 3 bases at J, with 14 bases in the middle. Germline loops: CDR1 MDHEN, CDR2 SYDVKM. The CDR3 contains 15 residues. CDR3 in amino acids: CASSPVDTHTGELFF. The CDR3 DNA reads as TGTGCCAGCAGCCCAGTGGACACACACACCGGGGAGCTGTTTTTT.

In this sample, this clone turned up once. V gene TRBV7-2 combines with J gene TRBJ2-2; D is possibly TRBD1 (5 bases). Germline V gives CDR1 SGHTA, CDR2 FQGNSA. The CDR3 runs to 14 residues. Trimming cost V 2 bases and J 6 bases, with 10 bases left between them. The CDR3 loop reads CASSLIGVPGELFF. The CDR3 DNA sequence: TGTGCCAGCAGCTTAATAGGGGTTCCCGGGGAGCTGTTTTTT.

The chain uses TRBV19 and TRBJ1-5, with a weak D call TRBD1 (5 bases). V lost 4 bases, J lost 3 bases, and 13 bases lay in between. This CDR3 region has 15 residues. The germline CDR1 and CDR2 sequences are LNHDA and SQIVND (reference sequence). In DNA form, the CDR3 reads TGTGCCAGTAGTACGACAGCGGGACTCAATCAGCCCCAGCATTTT. This encodes CASSTTAGLNQPQHF.

V usage is TRBV10-1 and J usage is TRBJ1-1; D is ambiguous. V lost 0 bases to trimming and J lost 0 bases, with 8 bases between them. CDR3 length: 15 amino acids. The germline gives CDR1 WNHNN, CDR2 SYGVQD (reference sequence). The CDR3 sequence: CASSESRGMNTEAFF. CDR3 sequence (DNA): TGCGCCAGCAGTGAGTCGAGAGGGATGAACACTGAAGCTTTCTTT.

This clone has only one observation. The chain recombines TRBV29-1 with TRBJ2-7, with 7 bases matching TRBD2. V was clipped by 4 bases and J by 2 bases; unmatched bases: 20. The CDR3 loop spans 18 amino acids. CDR1 and CDR2 from the germline V gene are SQVTM and ANQGSEA. The CDR3 nucleotides are TGCAGCGTTGGGACTTCGGGACTTGGGACTACCAGAACCTACGAGCAGTACTTC. It translates to CSVGTSGLGTTRTYEQYF.

The J gene is TRBJ1-2, the V gene TRBV7-9; perhaps TRBD1 as D (5 bases). Trimming shortened V by 5 bases and J by 2 bases, and 15 bases separated the two germline ends. The CDR3 is 15 residues long. Germline V lookup: CDR1 SEHNR, CDR2 FQNEAQ (reference sequence). CDR3 in amino acids: CASSIRDGLNYGYTF. CDR3 DNA: TGTGCCAGCAGCATCCGGGACGGACTAAACTATGGCTACACCTTC.

J is TRBJ2-7 and V is TRBV27; D is unclear. The CDR3 spans 10 residues. With 7 bases removed from V and 7 bases from J, the gap between germline ends came to 8 bases. In germline, CDR1 is MNHEY, CDR2 SMNVEV (reference sequence). Here the CDR3 DNA reads TGTGCCAGCATTCCGAGGGAGCAGTACTTC. This encodes CASIPREQYF.

The chain employs TRBV19 and TRBJ2-7; possible D gene TRBD2, 7 bases. Germline values: CDR1 LNHDA, CDR2 SQIVND (reference sequence). Trimming cost V 3 bases and J 0 bases, with 18 bases left between them. This CDR3 region has 17 residues. This CDR3 is CASSMVNRGGASYEQYF. The CDR3 DNA is TGTGCCAGTAGTATGGTGAACAGAGGGGGGGCCTCCTACGAGCAGTACTTC.

V usage is TRBV7-2 and J usage is TRBJ2-7, with 8 bases aligning to TRBD1. The CDR3 sequence is 14 residues long. V shed 2 bases, J shed 3 bases, and the junction held 3 bases outside the gene matches. The germline CDR1 and CDR2 sequences are SGHTA and FQGNSA. The CDR3 DNA reads as TGTGCCAGCAGCTTAAGACAGGGGATCTACGAGCAGTACTTC. Its translation: CASSLRQGIYEQYF.